The subject of this entry is one T cell receptor beta chain. The junction had 9 bases not matched to a gene; V was cut back by 4 bases and J by 5 bases. The CDR3 is 15 residues long. Germline loops: CDR1 SGHTS, CDR2 YDEGEE. The authors ran a second PCR of 7 to 11 cycles using a sample-barcoded 5' primer and a J-beta primer mix. TCRdb reprocessed the 5' RACE reads via MiXCR and lists one record per CDR3 protein. The sample consists of about 940,000 distinct CDR3 sequences, approximately 49% of them appearing once. The data are from a study of blood T cells in healthy people across ages. The sample taken for sequencing was blood. The chain combines TRBV5-8 with TRBJ2-1; 7 nucleotides agree with TRBD2. The clonotype was recovered from a man aged 30 to 45 in good health. The CDR3 sequence is CASSPGEGSHNEQFF. CDR3 coding DNA: TGTGCCAGCAGCCCGGGGGAGGGGTCACACAATGAGCAGTTCTTC.